The T cell receptor beta chain under discussion was sequenced for a study of T cell clonotyping in hematopoietic cell transplantation. V was clipped by 4 bases and J by 1 base, with 14 bases between them. The CDR3 length is 15 residues. CDR1 is SGHNT, CDR2 YYREEE, per germline (reference sequence). This clone occurred once. Its antigen is not identified. Repertoires were generated with immunoSEQ multiplex PCR, while TCRdb's copy carries only in-frame clones and drops some. Here the sample spans approximately 75,000 clones, 94% being singletons. Study-level results: No sorting was done, leaving CD4 and CD8 contributions mixed.

The sequence was collected from a man aged 50 or older in good health. Some clones in this sample may be carry-over from other donors' samples. Sequencing was performed on peripheral blood mononuclear cells. The V and J genes are TRBV5-4 and TRBJ1-1; D is uncertain. CDR3 DNA: TGTGCCAGCAGCCCCCGGGAAACAGAGAACACTGAAGCTTTCTTT. This encodes CASSPRETENTEAFF.